These 32 T cell receptor beta chains originate from one sample sequenced in a study of OX40 agonist ivuxolimab in advanced cancers. The assay was immunoSEQ multiplex PCR, and TCRdb's table has in-frame clones only and misses some. This table has fewer than 100,000 clones, roughly 83% appearing once. Specimen: CD4+ or CD8+ T cells sorted from blood, collected in a trial of the OX40 agonist ivuxolimab. Source of these receptors: an adult with an advanced solid tumor such as melanoma, head and neck, liver or kidney cancer.

Only a few counts were recorded for this clone. The chain combines TRBV7-9 with TRBJ1-2, with TRBD1 matching 7 bases. This CDR3 contains 10 residues. In germline, CDR1 is SEHNR, CDR2 FQNEAQ (reference sequence). The V segment lost 8 bases and the J segment 7 bases; nucleotides outside the gene matches: 1. The CDR3 DNA follows: TGTGCCAGCGGGGACAGTGGCTACACCTTC. The encoded protein is CASGDSGYTF.

The V call is TRBV5-1, the J call TRBJ2-3, with D unresolved. The CDR3 spans 14 residues. Trimming removed 5 bases from V and 4 bases from J, with 14 bases in between. Per the germline V gene, CDR1 is SGHRS and CDR2 is YFSETQ. Here the CDR3 DNA reads TGCGCCAGCAGGTTTATGAGTATATCAGATACGCAGTATTTT. Translation: CASRFMSISDTQYF.

The chain joins TRBV14 to TRBJ2-1, with D perhaps TRBD1 or TRBD2 (6 bases each). Germline CDR1 is SGHDN and CDR2 is FVKESK. The CDR3 covers 14 residues. V lost 2 bases, J lost 16 bases, and 21 bases lay in between. Written as DNA, the CDR3 is TGTGCCAGCAGCCAAAGGGGGACCCGGGACTCACGTTTCTTC. Amino acid sequence: CASSQRGTRDSRFF.

This chain joins TRBV14 and TRBJ2-7; D is unresolved. This CDR3 comprises 12 residues. V was shortened by 4 bases and J by 7 bases, with 11 bases between the two germline ends. Germline CDR1 is SGHDN and CDR2 is FVKESK. The CDR3 DNA reads as TGTGCCAGCAGCCTCGGCGTGGGAGAGCAGTACTTC. Protein: CASSLGVGEQYF.

This clone was observed once. The chain links TRBV6-1 to TRBJ2-3; the D is unclear. The CDR3 sequence is 13 residues long. Germline CDR1 is MNHNS and CDR2 is SASEGT. Trimming cost V 3 bases and J 9 bases, with 13 bases left between them. CDR3 bases: TGTGCCAGCAGTGAGACAAGGGTAAAGACGCAGTATTTT. Residues: CASSETRVKTQYF.

The chain employs TRBV5-6 and TRBJ2-1, with 9 bases lining up with TRBD2. The CDR3 loop spans 16 amino acids. Trimming took 6 bases from V and 4 from J; bases not matched to a gene: 11. Germline values: CDR1 SGHDT, CDR2 YYEEEE. CDR3 amino acids: CASTIAGGPQYNEQFF. CDR3 bases: TGTGCCAGCACCATTGCGGGGGGGCCCCAGTACAATGAGCAGTTCTTC. Full variable domain (rest looked up from reference TRBV5-6 and TRBJ2-1): DAGVTQSPTHLIKTRGQQVTLRCSPKSGHDTVSWYQQALGQGPQFIFQYYEEEERQRGNFPDRFSGHQFPNYSSELNVNALLLGDSALYLCASTIAGGPQYNEQFFGPGTRLTVL.

The genes are TRBV14 and TRBJ1-4; possibly TRBD1 for D (5 bases). V lost 5 bases and J lost 0, with 10 bases in between. This CDR3 comprises 15 residues. The V gene's germline CDR1 is SGHDN and CDR2 FVKESK. CDR3: CASSENRPTNEKLFF. The CDR3 DNA follows: TGTGCCAGCAGCGAGAACAGGCCAACTAATGAAAAACTGTTTTTT.

In the case of this clone: Other DNA variants within this sample encode the same CDR3. The rearrangement joins TRBV6-6 to TRBJ2-7; D gene unclear. The CDR3 totals 16 residues. Trimming took off 3 bases at V and 3 bases at J, with 18 bases between the two ends. CDR1 and CDR2 (germline): MNHNY, SVGAGI (reference sequence). The CDR3 is CASSYPRTDGYYEQYF. CDR3 nucleotide sequence: TGTGCCAGCAGTTATCCACGGACGGACGGTTACTACGAGCAGTACTTC.

This chain connects TRBV27 to TRBJ1-4, with D perhaps matching TRBD1 (6 bases). V was clipped by 5 bases and J by 8 bases, with 12 bases between them. This CDR3 region has 13 residues. The V gene's germline CDR1 is MNHEY and CDR2 SMNVEV (reference sequence). This chain's CDR3 is CASSRGGIEKLFF. DNA for the CDR3: TGTGCCAGCAGTCGAGGGGGTATCGAAAAACTGTTTTTT.

V is TRBV7-9 and J is TRBJ2-7, with D hard to call. Looked up from germline, CDR1 is SEHNR and CDR2 is FQNEAQ (reference sequence). CDR3 size: 13 residues. V dropped 5 bases and J dropped 9 bases, with 17 bases sitting between them. The CDR3 DNA reads TGTGCCAGCAGCCTAGGAGTGCAAACGGCGCAGTACTTC. Protein sequence: CASSLGVQTAQYF.

V gene TRBV2 combines with J gene TRBJ1-5; 11 positions match TRBD1. Germline CDR1 reads SNHLY; CDR2 reads FYNNEI. V shed 6 bases, J shed 7 bases, and the junction held 5 bases outside the gene matches. The CDR3 extends over 14 amino acids. CDR3 in amino acids: CASRTGTGGQPQHF. In DNA, the CDR3 is TGTGCCAGCAGGACCGGGACAGGGGGACAGCCCCAGCATTTT.

The chain carries TRBV28 and TRBJ1-1; 9 bases line up with TRBD1. The germline gives CDR1 MDHEN, CDR2 SYDVKM. This CDR3 has 12 amino acids. J gave up 7 bases and V 8 bases, and 5 bases lay outside the gene matches. The CDR3 here is CASETGGVEAFF. As DNA, the CDR3 is TGTGCCAGCGAGACAGGGGGAGTTGAAGCTTTCTTT.

This clone was seen just once. The chain employs TRBV4-3 and TRBJ1-2, with a tentative D call TRBD1 (5 bases). This CDR3 is 13 amino acids long. Germline V CDR1 and CDR2: LGHNA, YSLEER. V was cut by 0 bases and J by 7 bases, with 9 bases left in between. For the CDR3, the DNA is TGCGCCAGCAGCCAAGAGAGGGGCGTTGGCTACACCTTC. As protein: CASSQERGVGYTF.

The chain employs TRBV4-1 and TRBJ2-7, with 8 nucleotides matching TRBD2. The V and J ends lost 4 bases and 1 base, in that order; junction bases with no gene match: 6. This CDR3 is 15 amino acids long. CDR1 and CDR2 from the germline V gene are MGHRA and YSYEKL. CDR3 in amino acids: CASSRHLAGSYEQYF. The CDR3 DNA follows: TGCGCCAGCAGCCGACATTTAGCGGGGTCCTACGAGCAGTACTTC.

The chain employs TRBV15 and TRBJ2-1; perhaps D is TRBD1 or TRBD2 (5 bases each). CDR1 and CDR2 from the germline V gene are LNHNV and YYDKDF (reference sequence). The CDR3 is 14 amino acids. Trimming left V 3 bases short and J 5 bases short, with 11 bases between. The CDR3, as DNA: TGTGCCACCAGCAGGGGGGACCAGAACAATGAGCAGTTCTTC. This codes for CATSRGDQNNEQFF.

The chain recombines TRBV5-1 with TRBJ2-3; D not resolved. The CDR3 consists of 16 residues. Looked up from germline, CDR1 is SGHRS and CDR2 is YFSETQ. V was clipped by 0 bases and J by 2 bases, with 13 bases between them. The CDR3 region is CASSLVASYSTDTQYF. CDR3 DNA: TGCGCCAGCAGCTTGGTTGCCTCGTACTCCACAGATACGCAGTATTTT. Full variable domain (missing parts from reference TRBV5-1 and TRBJ2-3): KAGVTQTPRYLIKTRGQQVTLSCSPISGHRSVSWYQQTPGQGLQFLFEYFSETQRNKGNFPGRFSGRQFSNSRSEMNVSTLELGDSALYLCASSLVASYSTDTQYFGPGTRLTVL.

The sample holds one count of this clone. Other DNA sequences in this specimen translate into the identical CDR3. The chain links TRBV5-1 to TRBJ1-2, with 7 bases identical to TRBD1. The V gene end was trimmed by 3 bases and the J gene end by 8 bases; junction bases not matched to a gene: 7. The germline V gene has CDR1 SGHRS and CDR2 YFSETQ. The CDR3 consists of 13 residues. For the CDR3, the DNA is TGCGCCAGCAGCTCCACAGGGGTGGGGGGCTACACCTTC. Amino acids: CASSSTGVGGYTF. The complete variable domain, with remaining parts taken from reference TRBV5-1 and TRBJ1-2, reads KAGVTQTPRYLIKTRGQQVTLSCSPISGHRSVSWYQQTPGQGLQFLFEYFSETQRNKGNFPGRFSGRQFSNSRSEMNVSTLELGDSALYLCASSSTGVGGYTFGSGTRLTVV.

Notes on this clone: This specimen includes other DNA sequences encoding the same CDR3. This chain connects TRBV11-2 to TRBJ1-3; D might be TRBD1 (5 bases). Trimming took off 5 bases at V and 4 bases at J, with 12 bases between the two ends. Germline CDR1 and CDR2: SGHAT and FQNNGV. The CDR3 length is 14 residues. Here the CDR3 reads CASSPSGSGNTIYF. CDR3 DNA sequence: TGTGCCAGCAGCCCATCAGGGTCAGGAAACACCATATATTTT.

This chain connects TRBV28 to TRBJ1-2, with 7 bases fitting TRBD1. Germline V gene data show CDR1 as MDHEN and CDR2 as SYDVKM. V dropped 8 bases and J dropped 0; count of bases not matched to a gene: 6. This CDR3 is 14 amino acids long. The CDR3 is CASETGPSNYGYTF. For the CDR3, the DNA is TGTGCCAGCGAGACAGGGCCCTCTAACTATGGCTACACCTTC.

Note on this clone: At the DNA level, this CDR3 is encoded by other sequences in the same sample as well. The chain joins TRBV12-5 to TRBJ2-1; no definite D call. The germline V and J ends were trimmed by 3 bases and 0 bases, with 9 bases remaining between them. The CDR3 consists of 15 residues. Germline V gene data show CDR1 as LGHNT and CDR2 as FRNRAP. CDR3 sequence: CASGLGQSSYNEQFF. CDR3 sequence (DNA): TGTGCTAGTGGTTTAGGGCAGAGCTCCTACAATGAGCAGTTCTTC.

The rearrangement uses TRBV21-1 and TRBJ1-5; the listed D gene, TRBD1, was not tested against the DNA. TRBV21-1 is a known pseudogene. The CDR3 length is 18 residues. CDR3 region: CASSTRPTGNYSNQPQHF. The CDR3 nucleotides are TGTGCCAGCAGCACCCGACCTACAGGGAACTATAGCAATCAGCCCCAGCATTTT.

The CDR3 DNA follows: TGTGCCAGCAGCCTCCCCGGGGCGCGTGGAGGCTACACCTTC. Its translation: CASSLPGARGGYTF. The chain uses TRBV6-5 and TRBJ1-2, with TRBD1 as a possible D gene (5 bases). This CDR3 is built from 14 residues. The germline V gene encodes CDR1 MNHEY and CDR2 SVGAGI. V shed 6 bases and J shed 8 bases, with 19 bases lying between them.

This chain uses TRBV18 with TRBJ2-3; possible D gene TRBD1, 6 bases. The germline V gene has CDR1 KGHSH and CDR2 LQKENI. The CDR3 is 13 residues long. V was cut by 10 bases and J by 0 bases, with 11 bases left in between. The DNA of the CDR3 is TGTGCCACCCGGGACATGAGCACAGATACGCAGTATTTT. It encodes CATRDMSTDTQYF.

The chain employs TRBV20-1 and TRBJ1-5; no clear D gene. The CDR3 sequence is 11 residues long. The V and J ends lost 0 bases and 13 bases respectively, with 10 bases between them. Germline V lookup: CDR1 DFQATT, CDR2 SNEGSKA (reference sequence). CDR3 sequence reads: CSARDYSQQHF. The CDR3 DNA reads TGCAGTGCTAGAGATTACAGCCAGCAGCATTTT.

The chain joins TRBV6-5 to TRBJ1-1; 11 positions agree with TRBD1. CDR3 size: 13 residues. The germline gives CDR1 MNHEY, CDR2 SVGAGI. J was trimmed by 10 bases and V by 6 bases; bases with no gene match: 7. CDR3 sequence reads: CASSRTGGLGAFF. The CDR3 DNA reads TGTGCCAGCAGCCGGACAGGGGGCCTCGGAGCTTTCTTT.

The chain recombines TRBV11-1 with TRBJ1-5; 9 bases agree with TRBD1. Germline CDR1 SGHAT, CDR2 FQDESV (reference sequence). V was pared by 5 bases and J by 4 bases, with 6 bases of the junction left unmatched. The CDR3 has 15 residues. CDR3 nucleotides: TGTGCCAGCAGCCGAGGGACAGGGCTAAATCAGCCCCAGCATTTT. It yields the protein CASSRGTGLNQPQHF.

J is TRBJ1-1 and V is TRBV7-3; D not resolved. CDR1 is SGHTA, CDR2 FQGTGA, per germline. Trimming left V 4 bases short and J 3 bases short, with 9 bases between. The CDR3 has 13 residues. The CDR3 is CASSSQVHTEAFF. Written as DNA, the CDR3 is TGTGCCAGCAGCTCTCAGGTTCACACTGAAGCTTTCTTT.

This clone was recorded a few times. V usage is TRBV2 and J usage is TRBJ1-3; no firm D call. Trimming left V 1 base short and J 0 bases short, with 13 bases between. This CDR3 region has 17 residues. From germline, CDR1 is SNHLY and CDR2 FYNNEI. CDR3 in amino acids: CASSEVSTHNSGNTIYF. CDR3 bases: TGTGCCAGCAGTGAAGTCAGTACCCATAACTCTGGAAACACCATATATTTT. The full variable domain, completed using reference TRBV2 and TRBJ1-3, is EPEVTQTPSHQVTQMGQEVILRCVPISNHLYFYWYRQILGQKVEFLVSFYNNEISEKSEIFDDQFSVERPDGSNFTLKIRSTKLEDSAMYFCASSEVSTHNSGNTIYFGEGSWLTVV.

The rearrangement links TRBV28 to TRBJ2-5, with D hard to call. Per the germline V gene, CDR1 is MDHEN and CDR2 is SYDVKM. The CDR3 has 14 amino acids. The V end was cut by 6 bases, the J end by 2 bases, with 13 bases between. CDR3 sequence reads: CASRNSAGQETQYF. DNA of the CDR3: TGTGCCAGCAGGAATTCGGCAGGACAAGAGACCCAGTACTTC.

The chain carries TRBV29-1 and TRBJ2-2; TRBD1 matches 9 bases. CDR3 length equals 14 residues. The V and J ends lost 3 bases and 7 bases, in that order; junction bases with no gene match: 6. Germline V CDR1 and CDR2: SQVTM, ANQGSEA. The CDR3 bases are TGCAGCGTTGAGGGACAGGGACAAGGCGGGGAGCTGTTTTTT. This sequence encodes CSVEGQGQGGELFF.

The chain carries TRBV6-4 and TRBJ1-4; D is undetermined. V lost 5 bases and J 10 bases, leaving 17 bases between the germline ends. Germline CDR1 reads MRHNA; CDR2 reads SNTAGT. This CDR3 has 14 residues. The CDR3 loop is CASSLVAEAGKLFF. The CDR3 DNA follows: TGTGCCAGCAGTTTGGTGGCAGAAGCTGGAAAACTGTTTTTT.

The chain joins TRBV2 to TRBJ2-5; 7 nucleotides agree with TRBD1. The CDR3 spans 14 residues. Germline V gene data show CDR1 as SNHLY and CDR2 as FYNNEI. J lost 2 bases, V lost 7 bases, and 7 bases had no gene match. The CDR3 sequence: CASTRTGRQETQYF. The CDR3 nucleotides are TGTGCCAGCACCAGGACAGGAAGACAAGAGACCCAGTACTTC.